This TCR beta chain emerged from a study of blood T cell repertoires in COVID-19. Study information: Nucleic acid was either cDNA or gDNA, and it came from T cells, B-cell-depleted T cells, or PBMCs.

Authors' data handling: From reference gene primer amplification, estimates of nucleated cell counts were derived. Assay used: immunoSEQ multiplex PCR; TCRdb lists only in-frame clones, some missing. Clone size and the V and J calls come from that table; the DNA yielded D and trimming. This sample has 100,000 to 150,000 clones, with around nine tenths found just once. The CDR3 sequence is 13 residues long. Trimming cost V 5 bases and J 4 bases, with 12 bases left between them. Germline loops: CDR1 LNHDA, CDR2 SQIVND (reference sequence). This clonotype originated in a woman between 45 and 65 years old with active or convalescent COVID-19. The sample taken for sequencing was peripheral blood. J is TRBJ2-7 and V is TRBV19; D might be TRBD2 (5 bases). CDR3 bases: TGTGCCAGTAGTCAGGACTCCCTTTACGAGCAGTACTTC. This translates into CASSQDSLYEQYF.